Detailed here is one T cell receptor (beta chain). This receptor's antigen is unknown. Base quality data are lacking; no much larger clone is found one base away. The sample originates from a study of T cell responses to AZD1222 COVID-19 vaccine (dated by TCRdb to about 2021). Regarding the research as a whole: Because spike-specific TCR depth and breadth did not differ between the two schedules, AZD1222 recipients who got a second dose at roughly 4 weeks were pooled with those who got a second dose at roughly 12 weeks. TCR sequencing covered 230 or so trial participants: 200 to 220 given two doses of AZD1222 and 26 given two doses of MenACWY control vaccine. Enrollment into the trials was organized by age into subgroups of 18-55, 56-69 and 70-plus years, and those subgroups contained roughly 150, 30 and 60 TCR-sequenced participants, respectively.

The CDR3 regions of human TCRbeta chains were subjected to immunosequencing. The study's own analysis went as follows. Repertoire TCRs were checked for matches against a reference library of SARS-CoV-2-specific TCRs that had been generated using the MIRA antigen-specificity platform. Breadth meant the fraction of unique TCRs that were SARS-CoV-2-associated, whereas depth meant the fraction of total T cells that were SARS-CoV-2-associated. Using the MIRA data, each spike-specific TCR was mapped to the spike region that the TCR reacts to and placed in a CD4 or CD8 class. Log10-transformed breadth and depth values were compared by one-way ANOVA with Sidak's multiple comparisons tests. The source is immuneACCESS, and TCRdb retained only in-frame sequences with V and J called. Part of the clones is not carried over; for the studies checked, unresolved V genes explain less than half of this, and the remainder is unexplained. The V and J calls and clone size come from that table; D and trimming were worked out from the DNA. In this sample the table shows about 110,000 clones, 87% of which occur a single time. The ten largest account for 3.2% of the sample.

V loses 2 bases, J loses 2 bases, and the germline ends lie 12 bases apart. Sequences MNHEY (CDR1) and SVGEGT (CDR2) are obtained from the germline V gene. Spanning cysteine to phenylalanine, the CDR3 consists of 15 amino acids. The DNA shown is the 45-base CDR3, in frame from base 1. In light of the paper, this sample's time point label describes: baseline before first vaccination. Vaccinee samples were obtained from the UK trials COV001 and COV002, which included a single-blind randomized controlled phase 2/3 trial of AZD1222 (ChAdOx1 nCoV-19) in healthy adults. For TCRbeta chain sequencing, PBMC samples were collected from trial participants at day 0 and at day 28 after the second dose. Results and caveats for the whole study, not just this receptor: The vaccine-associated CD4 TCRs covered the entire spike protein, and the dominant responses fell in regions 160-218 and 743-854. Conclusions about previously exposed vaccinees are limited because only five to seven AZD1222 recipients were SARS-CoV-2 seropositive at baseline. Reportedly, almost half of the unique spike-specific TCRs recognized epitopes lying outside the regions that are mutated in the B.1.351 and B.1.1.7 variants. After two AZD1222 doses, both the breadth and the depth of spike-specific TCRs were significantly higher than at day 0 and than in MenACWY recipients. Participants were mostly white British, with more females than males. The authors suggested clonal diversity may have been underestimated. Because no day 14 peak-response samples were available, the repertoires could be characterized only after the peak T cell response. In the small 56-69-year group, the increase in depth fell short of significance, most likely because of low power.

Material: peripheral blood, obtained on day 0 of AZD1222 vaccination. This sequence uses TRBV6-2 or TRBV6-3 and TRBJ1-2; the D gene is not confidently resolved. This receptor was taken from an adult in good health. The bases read TGTGCCAGCAGTTACCTCGAACAGCCAAACTATGGCTACACCTTC. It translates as CASSYLEQPNYGYTF.